This TCR beta chain was documented in a study of shared clonotypes between healthy human individuals (dated by TCRdb to 2018 to 2021). With regard to the full study: The cohort included three men and a couple of women between 18 and 49 years of age. Blood TCR repertoires of about five healthy adults were deeply sequenced to estimate repertoire size and the extent of clonotype sharing between individuals. To increase sequencing depth and limit assay-specific biases, different laboratories used diverse techniques to prepare libraries and sequence TCR repertoires. Each donor's leukapheresis produced roughly between about 0.9 and 9.5 billion PBMCs.

Donors were healthy HIV-negative adults with no recently reported acute infections or vaccinations. Every donor was a Caucasian adult living in Nashville, Tennessee, USA. For unsorted samples, about 85 million PBMCs were counted and genomic DNA was extracted with the QIAamp DNA Blood Mini kit. Blood was obtained by leukapheresis, after which PBMCs were separated by Ficoll-Histopaque density gradient centrifugation and cryopreserved in liquid nitrogen vapor phase. The investigation overall reported the following: The genetic and exposure-history diversity represented was limited by the small number of donors. Sampling was restricted to blood, and TCR repertoires in tissue are likely to differ from TCR repertoires in blood. Pairwise subsampling indicated that sequencing depth was expected to affect the degree of clonotype sharing among donors.

TCR CDR3 regions were amplified from genomic DNA by multiplex PCR using the deep immunoSEQ assay. For each cell subset, the extracted genomic DNA was distributed evenly across all wells of several immunoSEQ 96-well plates, and each plate served as one replicate. For unsorted PBMC, each replicate PCR was loaded with about 300 ng genomic DNA, equivalent to about 33,000 T cell genomes. Ten immunoSEQ deep assay plates were used to sequence unsorted PBMC genomic DNA. The purified libraries were quantified using a Qubit 3.0 fluorometer, sized with a Bioanalyzer 2100, and then quantified again using the KAPA Library Quantification kit. Every immunoSEQ 96-well plate was sequenced on a dedicated single-read 150-cycle Illumina NextSeq 550 flow cell. In the authors' own workflow: Because the immunoSEQ output included only junctional sequences and no quality scores, the filtering could not be the same as the filtering used for full-length reads. To assign V/J genes and CDR3, sequences were annotated using PyIR, a Python wrapper for IgBLAST v1.9, with IMGT germline references. Reads with weak V/J assignments (E-value above 1e-6), missing CDR3, stop codons, out-of-frame junctions, or ambiguous translated residues were removed. A V3J clonotype was defined by an identical inferred V gene, J gene, and CDR3 amino acid sequence. To compute the percentage overlap between repertoires, the number of shared unique clonotypes was divided by the size of the smaller repertoire. RTK rarefaction, the Chao1 estimator, and Recon v2.1 estimates of unobserved clonotypes were used to assess repertoire richness. TCRdb's version of the immuneACCESS table is confined to in-frame rearrangements and falls short of the full clone set. An unresolved V gene accounts for under half of the shortfall where checked; the remainder is of unknown origin. That table furnishes V, J and clone size, whereas the DNA furnished D and trimming. Present in this sample are over 400,000 clones, around 73% of which were seen just once. The ten largest clones add up to about 12% of the sample.

This clone was observed a handful of times. This clone's antigen is unknown. Base quality data are lacking; no much larger clone is found one base away. From the cysteine up to the phenylalanine, the CDR3 has a length of 14 residues. The CDR3 DNA has 42 bases and is translated from base 1. V sheds 7 bases and J sheds 4 bases, leaving 16 bases between their ends. As encoded in the germline V gene, CDR1 is SGHVS while CDR2 is FNYEAQ. This TCR was recovered from a woman in her thirties or forties in good health. Some clones in this sample may be carry-over from other donors' samples. Material for sequencing was PBMCs. The rearrangement joined TRBV7-6 to TRBJ2-5; the D element could tentatively be TRBD1 or TRBD2, as 6 bases agree for each. The nucleotide sequence reads TGTGCCAGCACTACCGCGGGACACCGAGAGACCCAGTACTTC. It translates as CASTTAGHRETQYF.